This passage covers 19 T cell receptor beta chains from one sample sequenced in a study of T-cell memory formation after mild COVID-19. TCRdb passed the 5' RACE reads through MiXCR, listing each CDR3 protein once. The table shows about 290,000 distinct CDR3 sequences, with more than 15% occurring only once. Sequencing was carried out using PBMCs or a T cell subset sorted from them (not recorded which). Receptors originate from a man aged 18 to 29 who had mild COVID-19 (a few samples of this study predate the infection). Cell type and time point are not known.

This clonotype has at least ten counts. V gene TRBV20-1 combines with J gene TRBJ2-1; maybe TRBD2 (6 bases). The V end lost 2 bases, the J end lost 8 bases, and 7 bases lay between the germline ends. There are 11 residues in the CDR3. Germline V gives CDR1 DFQATT, CDR2 SNEGSKA (reference sequence). The CDR3 here is CSARREDEQFF. The CDR3 DNA follows: TGCAGTGCTAGAAGGGAGGATGAGCAGTTCTTC.

There are a few counts of this clonotype. J is TRBJ2-3 and V is TRBV20-1; TRBD1 might be the D (5 bases). Germline V gene data show CDR1 as DFQATT and CDR2 as SNEGSKA (reference sequence). The CDR3 runs 14 residues. With 5 bases removed from V and 5 bases from J, the gap between germline ends came to 17 bases. The CDR3 region is CSARTQARRDTQYF. The DNA for the CDR3 is TGCAGTGCTCGGACACAAGCACGGCGAGATACGCAGTATTTT.

This clonotype has a handful of counts. The chain links TRBV12-3 or TRBV12-4 to TRBJ2-3, with 7 nucleotides matching TRBD2. The CDR3 spans 12 residues. The J segment lost 6 bases and the V segment lost 7 bases, leaving 4 bases of the junction unmatched. CDR3 amino acids: CASTQAGDTQYF. CDR3 sequence (DNA): TGTGCCAGCACCCAAGCGGGGGATACGCAGTATTTT.

This clonotype was seen a handful of times. J is TRBJ2-1 and V is TRBV6-6; D possibly matches TRBD1 or TRBD2 (6 bases each). Germline V gene lookup returns CDR1 MNHNY and CDR2 SVGAGI (reference sequence). The CDR3 runs 15 residues. The V and J ends lost 2 bases and 4 bases respectively, with 12 bases between them. As DNA, the CDR3 is TGTGCCAGCAGTTACGGAGTAGGGGGGTACAATGAGCAGTTCTTC. Its translation is CASSYGVGGYNEQFF.

This clonotype was picked up a small number of times. J is TRBJ1-5 and V is TRBV4-1, with no clear D. The germline CDR1 and CDR2 sequences are MGHRA and YSYEKL. CDR3 length equals 15 residues. V gave up 2 bases and J gave up 2 bases, with 10 bases separating them. CDR3 region: CASSQPKEGNQPQHF. The CDR3 nucleotides are TGCGCCAGCAGCCAACCCAAGGAGGGCAATCAGCCCCAGCATTTT.

This clonotype was recorded at least ten times. The chain is built from TRBV7-3 and TRBJ2-5, with D perhaps matching TRBD1 or TRBD2 (6 bases each). Germline loops: CDR1 SGHTA, CDR2 FQGTGA. The CDR3 totals 15 residues. Deletions cut 1 base from V and 5 bases from J, with 14 bases between. The CDR3 spells CASSLKGGRWETQYF. CDR3 DNA sequence: TGTGCCAGCAGCTTAAAGGGGGGCCGATGGGAGACCCAGTACTTC.

This clonotype was observed once. The chain recombines TRBV19 with TRBJ2-3; D is undetermined. CDR3 length: 15 amino acids. The V gene lost 5 bases and the J gene lost 1 base, with 13 bases spanning the gap. Germline V lookup: CDR1 LNHDA, CDR2 SQIVND (reference sequence). The CDR3 here is CASSHLPFRTDTQYF. CDR3 DNA sequence: TGTGCCAGTAGTCACCTTCCATTCCGCACAGATACGCAGTATTTT.

The V gene is TRBV4-3, the J gene TRBJ2-5; D might be TRBD1 (6 bases). The V gene lost 1 base and the J gene lost 5 bases, with 14 bases spanning the gap. Looked up from germline, CDR1 is LGHNA and CDR2 is YSLEER. The CDR3 runs to 15 residues. CDR3 region: CASSQGTTRGETQYF. The CDR3 bases are TGCGCCAGCAGCCAAGGAACTACGAGGGGGGAGACCCAGTACTTC.

This clonotype was counted ten times or more. The chain links TRBV6-5 to TRBJ1-2, with D possibly TRBD1 on 6 matching bases. V shed 4 bases and J shed 10 bases, with 16 bases lying between them. This CDR3 spans 13 amino acids. CDR1 and CDR2 (germline): MNHEY, SVGAGI. The DNA of the CDR3 is TGTGCCAGCAGTTTGACAGGACGCGCGGACTACACCTTC. Protein sequence: CASSLTGRADYTF.

This clonotype has just a few counts. The chain recombines TRBV4-3 with TRBJ1-2; maybe TRBD1 (6 bases). This CDR3 comprises 15 residues. CDR1 and CDR2 (germline): LGHNA, YSLEER. Trimming shortened V by 4 bases and J by 4 bases, and 16 bases separated the two germline ends. CDR3 amino acids: CASSRTRQDLYGYTF. The CDR3 bases are TGCGCCAGCAGCCGAACTCGACAGGATCTCTATGGCTACACCTTC.

This clonotype was detected a few times. V and J are TRBV2 and TRBJ2-1; possibly TRBD2 for D (6 bases). V was pared by 4 bases and J by 0 bases, with 7 bases between. The length of the CDR3 is 14 residues. CDR1 is SNHLY and CDR2 is FYNNEI in the germline V gene. The DNA of the CDR3 is TGTGCCAGCAGTGGAGCGGGCTCCTACAATGAGCAGTTCTTC. Amino acids: CASSGAGSYNEQFF.

The CDR3 DNA follows: TGTGCCAGCAGCGCCTCCGGGACAGGCCCCTATGGCTACACCTTC. Translating gives CASSASGTGPYGYTF. This chain joins TRBV9 and TRBJ1-2; 8 nucleotides line up with TRBD1. V dropped 3 bases and J dropped 4; count of bases not matched to a gene: 8. The CDR3 consists of 15 residues. Per the germline V gene, CDR1 is SGDLS and CDR2 is YYNGEE.

The CDR3, as DNA: TGTGCCAGCAGCTTCTCCTCAGGGGGCTCCTGGGAGACCCAGTACTTC. It encodes CASSFSSGGSWETQYF. V is TRBV7-9 and J is TRBJ2-5; 8 nucleotides line up with TRBD1. The V and J ends lost 3 bases and 5 bases, in that order; junction bases with no gene match: 11. The CDR3 has 16 amino acids. The germline V gene has CDR1 SEHNR and CDR2 FQNEAQ (reference sequence).

The chain carries TRBV7-9 and TRBJ2-1; TRBD1 aligns across 8 bases. Germline V gene lookup returns CDR1 SEHNR and CDR2 FQNEAQ (reference sequence). Trimming cost V 6 bases and J 3 bases; bases outside gene matches: 7. The CDR3 length is 15 residues. The CDR3 here is CASRFNRGYYNEQFF. The CDR3 nucleotides are TGTGCCAGCAGATTTAACAGGGGGTACTACAATGAGCAGTTCTTC.

This clonotype came up a few times. The chain carries TRBV4-3 and TRBJ2-1; D may correspond to TRBD1 or TRBD2 (6 bases each). This CDR3 has 15 amino acids. CDR1 is LGHNA and CDR2 is YSLEER in the germline V gene. V gave up 5 bases and J gave up 5 bases, with 16 bases separating them. The DNA for the CDR3 is TGCGCCAGCAGCGAAGTGTCGGGGGCGGACAATGAGCAGTTCTTC. Protein product: CASSEVSGADNEQFF.

This clonotype came up a few times. CDR3 sequence reads: CASSQVLANEKLFF. The CDR3 DNA follows: TGTGCCAGCAGCCAAGTTCTCGCTAATGAAAAACTGTTTTTT. The chain links TRBV12-3 or TRBV12-4 to TRBJ1-4; D gene unclear. Trimming took off 6 bases at V and 3 bases at J, with 11 bases between the two ends. This CDR3 is built from 14 residues.

This clonotype has just a few counts. The chain combines TRBV5-5 with TRBJ2-4; D is uncertain. CDR3 length equals 14 residues. Trimming shortened V by 2 bases and J by 4 bases, and 10 bases separated the two germline ends. Germline V gives CDR1 SGHKS, CDR2 YYEKEE (reference sequence). CDR3 nucleotides: TGTGCCAGCAGCTTAGACTCCCCGAAAAACATTCAGTACTTC. Its translation is CASSLDSPKNIQYF. Complete variable domain (other parts from reference TRBV5-5 and TRBJ2-4): DAGVTQSPTHLIKTRGQQVTLRCSPISGHKSVSWYQQVLGQGPQFIFQYYEKEERGRGNFPDRFSARQFPNYSSELNVNALLLGDSALYLCASSLDSPKNIQYFGAGTRLSVL.

The chain couples TRBV20-1 to TRBJ2-7; TRBD2 matches 12 bases. The CDR3 contains 16 residues. V lost 4 bases, J lost 5 bases, and 12 bases stayed unmatched. Germline V gene sequence: CDR1 DFQATT, CDR2 SNEGSKA (reference sequence). CDR3 loop: CSAKHLSGTSGHEQYF. The DNA of the CDR3 is TGCAGTGCTAAACACTTGTCCGGGACTAGCGGGCACGAGCAGTACTTC.

The rearrangement links TRBV20-1 to TRBJ2-3; the D call may be TRBD1 or TRBD2 (6 bases each). This CDR3 contains 16 residues. Trimming shortened V by 6 bases and J by 0 bases, and 19 bases separated the two germline ends. Germline CDR1 DFQATT, CDR2 SNEGSKA (reference sequence). The CDR3 DNA sequence: TGCAGTGCGCTCCCTCGGGGGCTCAGAAGCACAGATACGCAGTATTTT. Its protein is CSALPRGLRSTDTQYF.